This entry lists 24 T cell receptor beta chains sequenced from one sample in a study of blood T cell repertoires in COVID-19. Assay: immunoSEQ multiplex PCR; the TCRdb copy retains only in-frame clones and omits some. In the table there are 200,000 to 250,000 clones, 65% to 85% of which are singletons. Sequenced: PBMCs or T cells enriched from blood (not recorded which). The receptor set was obtained from a man aged 25 to 40 with acute COVID-19.

This chain joins TRBV18 and TRBJ1-2; D uncertain. The CDR3 length is 12 residues. The V gene's germline CDR1 is KGHSH and CDR2 LQKENI. V gave up 5 bases and J gave up 5 bases, with 9 bases separating them. The CDR3 DNA reads as TGTGCCAGCTCATTAGGAGATTATGGCTACACCTTC. Its translation: CASSLGDYGYTF.

V gene TRBV29-1 combines with J gene TRBJ1-1; 7 bases are shared with TRBD1. There are 14 residues in the CDR3. Germline CDR1 is SQVTM and CDR2 is ANQGSEA. With V trimmed by 7 bases and J by 3 bases, 11 bases remained unmatched. CDR3 sequence: CSAIPRGPDTEAFF. CDR3 coding DNA: TGCAGCGCGATTCCGAGGGGGCCCGACACTGAAGCTTTCTTT. Combining the CDR3 with reference TRBV29-1 and TRBJ1-1 gives the whole variable domain SAVISQKPSRDICQRGTSLTIQCQVDSQVTMMFWYRQQPGQSLTLIATANQGSEATYESGFVIDKFPISRPNLTFSTLTVSNMSPEDSSIYLCSAIPRGPDTEAFFGQGTRLTVV.

This sequence joins TRBV10-1 and TRBJ2-2; tentatively, D is TRBD1 (5 bases). Deletions cut 2 bases from V and 8 bases from J, with 9 bases between. This CDR3 spans 13 amino acids. From germline, CDR1 is WNHNN and CDR2 SYGVQD (reference sequence). The CDR3 DNA reads as TGCGCCAGCAGTGAGAACAGGCTGGGGGAGCTGTTTTTT. This encodes CASSENRLGELFF.

DNA for the CDR3: TGTGCCAGCAGCCCCACGGGGACAGGTATCTCAGTGTCAGGCTACACCTTC. Translation: CASSPTGTGISVSGYTF. This chain links TRBV9 with TRBJ1-2, with TRBD1 matching over 8 bases. CDR3 length equals 17 residues. V dropped 4 bases and J dropped 8; count of bases not matched to a gene: 19. Germline CDR1 reads SGDLS; CDR2 reads YYNGEE.

The chain carries TRBV19 and TRBJ1-4, with D unclear. The CDR3 contains 15 residues. The ends were cut back, 1 base at V and 4 bases at J, with 10 bases in the middle. Germline V gene sequence: CDR1 LNHDA, CDR2 SQIVND (reference sequence). This CDR3 reads CASSIVAGINEKLFF. CDR3 DNA: TGTGCCAGTAGTATAGTTGCGGGGATTAATGAAAAACTGTTTTTT.

The CDR3 DNA is TGTGCCAGCAGTCCGGGACTAGGAAATCTCGGCACAGATACGCAGTATTTT. Translating gives CASSPGLGNLGTDTQYF. The V gene is TRBV28, the J gene TRBJ2-3; 8 bases are a match to TRBD2. This CDR3 is built from 17 residues. Trimming cost V 5 bases and J 1 base; bases outside gene matches: 11. Germline-derived CDR1 and CDR2 are MDHEN and SYDVKM.

The V gene is TRBV6-1, the J gene TRBJ1-6; no definite D call. This CDR3 is 15 amino acids long. CDR1 is MNHNS, CDR2 SASEGT, per germline. Between the trimmed V and J ends, which lost 2 bases and 3 bases, there was a span of 8 bases. In nucleotides, the CDR3 is TGTGCCAGCAGTGAAAACACGTTCTATAATTCACCCCTCCACTTT. Translating it yields CASSENTFYNSPLHF.

V is TRBV5-4 and J is TRBJ2-7; D is possibly TRBD2 (6 bases). CDR1 and CDR2 from the germline V gene are SGHNT and YYREEE (reference sequence). The CDR3 contains 16 residues. The germline V and J ends were trimmed by 3 bases and 0 bases, with 16 bases remaining between them. In DNA form, the CDR3 reads TGTGCCAGCAGCTCTCAAGGGGCCGGGAGCTCCTACGAGCAGTACTTC. Protein sequence: CASSSQGAGSSYEQYF.

This chain connects TRBV6-5 to TRBJ1-2, with TRBD1 identical over 7 bases. V was pared by 4 bases and J by 6 bases, with 8 bases of the junction left unmatched. CDR1 is MNHEY, CDR2 SVGAGI, per germline. This CDR3 contains 14 residues. Here the CDR3 DNA reads TGTGCCAGCAGTTTCTCTGACAGGGTGAATGGCTACACCTTC. This gives the protein CASSFSDRVNGYTF.

In DNA form, the CDR3 reads TGTGCCAGCAGTCCCGAGCCCGGCTACACCTTC. Translation: CASSPEPGYTF. V and J are TRBV2 and TRBJ1-2; D call uncertain. The CDR3 is 11 amino acids. Germline loops: CDR1 SNHLY, CDR2 FYNNEI. Trimming shortened V by 5 bases and J by 8 bases, and 9 bases separated the two germline ends. The full variable domain, in which reference TRBV2 and TRBJ1-2 provide the parts outside the CDR3, is EPEVTQTPSHQVTQMGQEVILRCVPISNHLYFYWYRQILGQKVEFLVSFYNNEISEKSEIFDDQFSVERPDGSNFTLKIRSTKLEDSAMYFCASSPEPGYTFGSGTRLTVV.

The CDR3 DNA reads TGCGCCAGCAGCCCGGACAGGGTCACTGAAGCTTTCTTT. This encodes CASSPDRVTEAFF. V and J are TRBV5-1 and TRBJ1-1; 8 bases are a match to TRBD1. The CDR3 contains 13 residues. The J segment lost 4 bases and the V segment lost 4 bases, leaving 3 bases of the junction unmatched. Germline V gene sequence: CDR1 SGHRS, CDR2 YFSETQ.

The rearrangement joins TRBV19 to TRBJ2-3; TRBD1 matches 7 bases. Germline CDR1 and CDR2: LNHDA and SQIVND (reference sequence). V was clipped by 4 bases and J by 1 base; unmatched bases: 2. The CDR3 consists of 14 residues. The CDR3 region has the DNA TGTGCCAGTAGTAACAGGGGAGGCACAGATACGCAGTATTTT. Amino acids: CASSNRGGTDTQYF. The variable domain in full, completed from reference TRBV19 and TRBJ2-3, reads DGGITQSPKYLFRKEGQNVTLSCEQNLNHDAMYWYRQDPGQGLRLIYYSQIVNDFQKGDIAEGYSVSREKKESFPLTVTSAQKNPTAFYLCASSNRGGTDTQYFGPGTRLTVL.

Notes on this clone: The sample holds other DNA sequences that translate to the same CDR3. The chain couples TRBV5-5 to TRBJ1-5, with TRBD1 matching over 9 bases. The CDR3 loop spans 16 amino acids. Germline lookup yields CDR1 SGHKS and CDR2 YYEKEE (reference sequence). The V gene end was trimmed by 0 bases and the J gene end by 3 bases; junction bases not matched to a gene: 4. The CDR3 bases are TGTGCCAGCAGCTTGGGGGACAGGGTTATCAATCAGCCCCAGCATTTT. Its translation is CASSLGDRVINQPQHF. Filled out from reference TRBV5-5 and TRBJ1-5, the complete variable domain reads DAGVTQSPTHLIKTRGQQVTLRCSPISGHKSVSWYQQVLGQGPQFIFQYYEKEERGRGNFPDRFSARQFPNYSSELNVNALLLGDSALYLCASSLGDRVINQPQHFGDGTRLSIL.

This chain connects TRBV18 to TRBJ2-3; maybe TRBD1 (6 bases). This CDR3 spans 17 amino acids. The V end lost 3 bases, the J end lost 1 base, and 17 bases lay between the germline ends. Germline CDR1 and CDR2: KGHSH and LQKENI. CDR3 region: CASSPRAQGFGTDTQYF. Written as DNA, the CDR3 is TGTGCCAGCTCACCTAGAGCACAGGGTTTTGGCACAGATACGCAGTATTTT.

The rearrangement joins TRBV28 to TRBJ2-1; the D gene is possibly TRBD2 (6 bases). The germline V gene encodes CDR1 MDHEN and CDR2 SYDVKM. The CDR3 runs to 13 residues. The V gene lost 8 bases and the J gene lost 3 bases, with 11 bases spanning the gap. The CDR3 region is CASQLARYNEQFF. The CDR3 bases are TGTGCCAGCCAACTAGCCCGCTACAATGAGCAGTTCTTC.

This clone was counted only a few times. V is TRBV3-1 (or the pseudogene TRBV3-2) and J is TRBJ1-1; no firm D call. The CDR3 length is 14 residues. V lost 1 base to trimming and J lost 11 bases, with 17 bases between them. Germline lookup yields CDR1 LGHDT and CDR2 YNNKEL (reference sequence). CDR3 DNA: TGTGCCAGCAGCCAAGCGACTGGGTTTGGGTGGGCTTTCTTT. The encoded protein is CASSQATGFGWAFF.

The CDR3 protein is CASSVDVKLAGGNEQYF. The CDR3 bases are TGTGCCAGCAGCGTAGACGTCAAACTAGCGGGGGGTAACGAGCAGTACTTC. The chain carries TRBV9 and TRBJ2-7; 12 bases align to TRBD2. There are 17 residues in the CDR3. V dropped 0 bases and J dropped 5; count of bases not matched to a gene: 9. Germline CDR1 SGDLS, CDR2 YYNGEE.

The chain links TRBV5-1 to TRBJ2-1; TRBD2 matches 8 bases. V trimming: 4 bases; J trimming: 6 bases; junction bases outside the gene matches: 6. CDR3 length: 14 amino acids. Germline loops: CDR1 SGHRS, CDR2 YFSETQ. Here the CDR3 DNA reads TGCGCCAGCAGCATCCCTACTAGCGGCAATGAGCAGTTCTTC. Translating it yields CASSIPTSGNEQFF.

The gene calls are TRBV10-2 and TRBJ1-1; 7 nucleotides agree with TRBD1. V shed 4 bases, J shed 5 bases, and the junction held 13 bases outside the gene matches. Looked up from germline, CDR1 is WSHSY and CDR2 is SAAADI. CDR3 size: 16 residues. Here the CDR3 reads CASSGGQFSGGTEAFF. The DNA of the CDR3 is TGCGCCAGCAGTGGGGGACAGTTCTCAGGGGGTACTGAAGCTTTCTTT.

The chain couples TRBV13 to TRBJ2-5; TRBD1 agrees at 8 bases. V shed 5 bases and J 5 bases; nucleotides not matched to a gene: 13. Germline-derived CDR1 and CDR2 are PRHDT and FYEKMQ (reference sequence). CDR3 length equals 16 residues. CDR3 residues: CASSQGQGFSAETQYF. The CDR3 bases are TGTGCCAGCAGCCAAGGACAGGGTTTTTCTGCGGAGACCCAGTACTTC.

The chain uses TRBV28 and TRBJ1-2; 9 positions agree with TRBD1. CDR1 is MDHEN, CDR2 SYDVKM, per germline. V was clipped by 3 bases and J by 6 bases; unmatched bases: 2. This CDR3 contains 13 residues. CDR3 loop: CASSLGTGHGYTF. The CDR3 coding sequence is TGTGCCAGCAGTTTGGGGACAGGGCATGGCTACACCTTC.

The chain uses TRBV16 and TRBJ1-6; TRBD1 matches 10 bases. Germline CDR1 and CDR2: KGHSY and FQNENV. The length of the CDR3 is 15 residues. The junction had 7 bases not matched to a gene; V was cut back by 4 bases and J by 10 bases. CDR3 sequence reads: CASSPRTGGGSPLHF. As DNA, the CDR3 is TGTGCCAGCAGCCCGAGGACAGGGGGAGGATCACCCCTCCACTTT. The whole variable domain, remainder taken from reference TRBV16 and TRBJ1-6, is GEEVAQTPKHLVRGEGQKAKLYCAPIKGHSYVFWYQQVLKNEFKFLISFQNENVFDETGMPKERFSAKCLPNSPCSLEIQATKLEDSAVYFCASSPRTGGGSPLHFGNGTRLTVT.

This chain connects TRBV7-9 to TRBJ1-4; D is uncertain. Germline V gene lookup returns CDR1 SEHNR and CDR2 FQNEAQ (reference sequence). V was trimmed by 2 bases and J by 5 bases, leaving 6 bases between them. The CDR3 is made up of 13 amino acids. The CDR3 loop is CASSLTVNEKLFF. In DNA, the CDR3 is TGTGCCAGCAGCTTAACTGTAAATGAAAAACTGTTTTTT.

V usage is TRBV19 and J usage is TRBJ1-2; the D gene is possibly TRBD1 (6 bases). V was clipped by 0 bases and J by 1 base, with 12 bases between them. CDR1 is LNHDA, CDR2 SQIVND, per germline (reference sequence). The CDR3 consists of 16 residues. CDR3 region: CASSIELGQFNYGYTF. The CDR3 region has the DNA TGTGCCAGTAGTATAGAGTTGGGACAATTTAACTATGGCTACACCTTC.